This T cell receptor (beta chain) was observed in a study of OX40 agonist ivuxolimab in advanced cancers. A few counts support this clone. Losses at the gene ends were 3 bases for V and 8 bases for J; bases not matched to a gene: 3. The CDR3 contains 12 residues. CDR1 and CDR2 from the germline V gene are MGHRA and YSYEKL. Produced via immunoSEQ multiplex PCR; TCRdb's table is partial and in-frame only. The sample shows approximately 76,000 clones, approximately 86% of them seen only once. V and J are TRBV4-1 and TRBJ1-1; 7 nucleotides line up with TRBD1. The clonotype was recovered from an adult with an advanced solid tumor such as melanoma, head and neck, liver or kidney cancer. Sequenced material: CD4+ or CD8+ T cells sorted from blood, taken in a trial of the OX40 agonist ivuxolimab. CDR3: CASSQQDREAFF. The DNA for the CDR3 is TGCGCCAGCAGCCAGCAGGACAGGGAAGCTTTCTTT.